One and the same sample provided the 9 T cell receptor beta chains below, sequenced in a study of blood T cell repertoires in COVID-19. Using immunoSEQ multiplex PCR, the repertoire was profiled, and TCRdb retains in-frame clones only, with some absent. This table has just over 650,000 clones, around 90% appearing once. Input material: peripheral blood. The origin of the receptors is a woman younger than 30 with acute or convalescent COVID-19.

The chain combines TRBV19 with TRBJ1-3; perhaps TRBD1 as D (5 bases). The CDR3 totals 14 residues. Trimming removed 3 bases at V and 2 bases at J, with 8 bases between. Germline CDR1 reads LNHDA; CDR2 reads SQIVND (reference sequence). CDR3 residues: CASSIGGTGNTIYF. The CDR3 nucleotides read TGTGCCAGTAGTATCGGGGGAACTGGAAACACCATATATTTT. The full variable domain, in which reference TRBV19 and TRBJ1-3 provide the parts outside the CDR3, is DGGITQSPKYLFRKEGQNVTLSCEQNLNHDAMYWYRQDPGQGLRLIYYSQIVNDFQKGDIAEGYSVSREKKESFPLTVTSAQKNPTAFYLCASSIGGTGNTIYFGEGSWLTVV.

This chain joins TRBV5-1 and TRBJ2-5; perhaps TRBD2 as D (7 bases). Germline V gives CDR1 SGHRS, CDR2 YFSETQ. Between the trimmed V and J ends, which lost 0 bases and 2 bases, there was a span of 11 bases. The CDR3 loop spans 15 amino acids. The DNA of the CDR3 is TGCGCCAGCAGCTTGGAGGGGGGGCCTCAAGAGACCCAGTACTTC. This translates into CASSLEGGPQETQYF. Looking up the rest from reference TRBV5-1 and TRBJ2-5 gives the full variable domain: KAGVTQTPRYLIKTRGQQVTLSCSPISGHRSVSWYQQTPGQGLQFLFEYFSETQRNKGNFPGRFSGRQFSNSRSEMNVSTLELGDSALYLCASSLEGGPQETQYFGPGTRLLVL.

The V and J genes are TRBV15 and TRBJ2-1, with 9 bases lining up with TRBD2. The CDR3 consists of 16 residues. Germline V CDR1 and CDR2: LNHNV, YYDKDF (reference sequence). After removal of 3 bases from V and 2 bases from J, the junction contained 5 bases not matched to a gene. The DNA of the CDR3 is TGTGCCACCAGCAGGGCGACTAGCGGAGCCTACAATGAGCAGTTCTTC. Amino acid sequence: CATSRATSGAYNEQFF.

J is TRBJ2-7 and V is TRBV7-6, with 10 bases matching TRBD1. CDR1 is SGHVS and CDR2 is FNYEAQ in the germline V gene. Trimming cost V 2 bases and J 6 bases; bases outside gene matches: 7. The CDR3 has 15 residues. CDR3 protein: CASSLTGQGMGEQYF. The CDR3 nucleotides are TGTGCCAGCAGCTTAACGGGACAGGGGATGGGCGAGCAGTACTTC.

This clone was found a few times. The rearrangement joins TRBV14 to TRBJ1-1, with D maybe TRBD1 (6 bases). Looked up from germline, CDR1 is SGHDN and CDR2 is FVKESK. The V gene lost 4 bases and the J gene lost 9 bases, with 21 bases spanning the gap. This CDR3 is 15 amino acids long. CDR3 loop: CASSLLNQGILQAFF. CDR3 nucleotide sequence: TGTGCCAGCAGCCTACTTAATCAGGGGATTCTACAAGCTTTCTTT.

The gene calls are TRBV6-5 and TRBJ2-1; a possible D gene is TRBD1 (6 bases). Between the trimmed V and J ends, which lost 6 bases and 6 bases, there was a span of 18 bases. Germline CDR1 MNHEY, CDR2 SVGAGI. The CDR3 length is 15 residues. CDR3 bases: TGTGCCAGCAGCCACAGGGCGAGTTTTGTCAATGAGCAGTTCTTC. Residues: CASSHRASFVNEQFF.

The chain links TRBV3-1 (or the pseudogene TRBV3-2) to TRBJ1-1, with D maybe TRBD1 (5 bases). V lost 2 bases to trimming and J lost 4 bases, with 11 bases between them. The germline V gene has CDR1 LGHDT and CDR2 YNNKEL (reference sequence). The CDR3 is 14 amino acids. The CDR3: CASSQIGGGTEAFF. The DNA of the CDR3 is TGTGCCAGCAGCCAAATCGGGGGAGGCACTGAAGCTTTCTTT.

V gene TRBV19 combines with J gene TRBJ1-5; D uncertain. Per germline, CDR1 LNHDA and CDR2 SQIVND (reference sequence). The CDR3 runs 15 residues. The V end lost 6 bases, the J end lost 0 bases, and 12 bases lay between the germline ends. The CDR3 nucleotides read TGTGCCAGTAGGGTACAGCAAACTAGCAATCAGCCCCAGCATTTT. Translated: CASRVQQTSNQPQHF.

The chain couples TRBV7-9 to TRBJ2-2, with TRBD1 matching 8 bases. Germline CDR1 reads SEHNR; CDR2 reads FQNEAQ (reference sequence). The V gene end was trimmed by 5 bases and the J gene end by 6 bases; junction bases not matched to a gene: 11. The CDR3 has 16 residues. CDR3 DNA: TGTGCCAGCAGCACCTCCGGGACAGGAGGACCCGGGGAGCTGTTTTTT. It is translated as CASSTSGTGGPGELFF.